Sequencing of this T cell receptor beta chain was carried out in a study of cytomegalovirus exposure and HLA in healthy donors. Study results and caveats: Across donors, most TCRs were seen rarely, yet some public ones were widespread. Through in vitro validation, three CMV-associated chains were shown to be specific for CMV antigens.

About this clone itself: Its antigen is unidentified.

The PCR made use of 60 Vbeta and 13 Jbeta primers. In the study's own analysis: In a later analysis, of 79 million or so unique beta chains, roughly 10 million appeared in at least two donors. Sequenced by immunoSEQ multiplex PCR; TCRdb stores in-frame clones only, minus some. For V, J and clone size, that table is used; D and trimming come from the DNA. This sample carries about 120,000 clones, around 84% of them seen once, and the ten largest clones take more than 20%. Per germline, CDR1 MDHEN and CDR2 SYDVKM. This CDR3 is built from 17 residues. V was clipped by 3 bases and J by 4 bases; unmatched bases: 12.

This chain uses TRBV28 with TRBJ2-7, with TRBD2 matching over 10 bases. Sequenced sample: PBMCs. This TCR was recovered from a man between 25 and 39 years old in good health and CMV-seropositive. CDR3 nucleotides: TGTGCCAGCAGTTTCTCTAGGCCGGGACTAGCGCGATACGAGCAGTACGTC. Protein product: CASSFSRPGLARYEQYV.